The 32 T cell receptor beta chains in this list originate from one sample, sequenced in a study of blood T cell repertoires in COVID-19. Only in-frame clones appear in the TCRdb table, and some are missing; sequencing was by immunoSEQ multiplex PCR. The table has approximately 78,000 clones, over 80% seen once. The sequenced material came from peripheral blood. The receptors shown here come from an elderly woman with acute or convalescent COVID-19.

About this clone: Other DNA sequences from this sample encode an identical CDR3 as well. The chain carries TRBV29-1 and TRBJ1-1, with 10 bases matching TRBD1. The CDR3 length is 12 residues. Germline CDR1 reads SQVTM; CDR2 reads ANQGSEA. J gave up 2 bases and V 7 bases, and 1 base lay outside the gene matches. The chain's CDR3 is CSGDRGNTEAFF. The CDR3 bases are TGCAGCGGGGACAGGGGAAACACTGAAGCTTTCTTT.

This clone was observed a handful of times. The chain couples TRBV5-5 to TRBJ1-5, with TRBD1 matching 7 bases. V lost 4 bases, J lost 7 bases, and 11 bases stayed unmatched. The germline V gene has CDR1 SGHKS and CDR2 YYEKEE (reference sequence). This CDR3 spans 15 amino acids. CDR3 nucleotide sequence: TGTGCCAGCAGCACTAAGACAGGGTTCAACCAGCCCCAGCATTTT. Translating it yields CASSTKTGFNQPQHF.

The chain recombines TRBV5-6 with TRBJ1-2; D gene unclear. Germline loops: CDR1 SGHDT, CDR2 YYEEEE. Trimming removed 0 bases from V and 6 bases from J, with 9 bases in between. The CDR3 has 13 amino acids. In DNA, the CDR3 is TGTGCCAGCAGCTTGGGGGTAGCGGATGGCTACACCTTC. It yields the protein CASSLGVADGYTF.

The table lists this clone with a count of one. This chain connects TRBV28 to TRBJ1-4; TRBD1 matches at 7 bases. Trimming cost V 6 bases and J 8 bases; bases outside gene matches: 9. This CDR3 has 14 amino acids. Germline CDR1 MDHEN, CDR2 SYDVKM. In nucleotides, the CDR3 is TGTGCCAGCAGCCACCGACAGGGCGGGGAAAAACTGTTTTTT. Amino acid sequence: CASSHRQGGEKLFF.

The J gene is TRBJ2-5, the V gene TRBV5-4; 10 bases fit TRBD2. V was clipped by 4 bases and J by 5 bases; unmatched bases: 8. The CDR3 is 15 residues long. Per germline, CDR1 SGHNT and CDR2 YYREEE (reference sequence). CDR3 in DNA: TGTGCCAGCAGCCCAGCGGGGGGGGTACGGGAGACCCAGTACTTC. Translated, it gives CASSPAGGVRETQYF.

In DNA form, the CDR3 reads TGCAGCGTTGCAGGGGGACTAGCGGTCGAGCAGTACTTC. It translates to CSVAGGLAVEQYF. The chain has TRBV29-1 and TRBJ2-7; 11 nucleotides match TRBD2. Germline CDR1 is SQVTM and CDR2 is ANQGSEA. The CDR3 contains 13 residues. V lost 4 bases, J lost 6 bases, and 5 bases stayed unmatched.

V gene TRBV3-1 (or the pseudogene TRBV3-2) combines with J gene TRBJ2-2; TRBD2 might be the D (7 bases). The germline V gene encodes CDR1 LGHDT and CDR2 YNNKEL (reference sequence). V gave up 1 base and J gave up 5 bases, with 14 bases separating them. The length of the CDR3 is 16 residues. The CDR3 DNA sequence: TGTGCCAGCAGCCAAGGGGCGGGGGCAAGTACCGGGGAGCTGTTTTTT. This translates into CASSQGAGASTGELFF.

The DNA of the CDR3 is TGTGCCAGCAGCACCACAGGGGGGAGTAGCACTGAAGCTTTCTTT. Amino acids: CASSTTGGSSTEAFF. The chain carries TRBV11-2 and TRBJ1-1; TRBD1 matches at 8 bases. V lost 5 bases to trimming and J lost 4 bases; unmatched junction nucleotides: 9. The germline V gene encodes CDR1 SGHAT and CDR2 FQNNGV. The length of the CDR3 is 15 residues.

The chain uses TRBV7-6 and TRBJ1-2; no definite D call. Germline CDR1 is SGHVS and CDR2 is FNYEAQ. The CDR3 is made up of 13 amino acids. The ends were cut back, 1 base at V and 7 bases at J, with 10 bases in the middle. The CDR3 region is CASSLGVRGGYTF. CDR3 nucleotide sequence: TGTGCCAGCAGCTTAGGTGTACGGGGTGGCTACACCTTC.

This rearrangement joins TRBV9 to TRBJ2-2; 9 positions agree with TRBD2. The germline V gene has CDR1 SGDLS and CDR2 YYNGEE. J gave up 3 bases and V 1 base, and 4 bases lay outside the gene matches. The CDR3 is made up of 16 amino acids. The CDR3 coding sequence is TGTGCCAGCAGCGTACTAGCGGGGACTGACACCGGGGAGCTGTTTTTT. Translating it yields CASSVLAGTDTGELFF.

The chain employs TRBV19 and TRBJ2-5; 10 positions match TRBD2. The CDR3 contains 16 residues. Trimming cost V 3 bases and J 4 bases; bases outside gene matches: 8. The germline CDR1 and CDR2 sequences are LNHDA and SQIVND (reference sequence). As DNA, the CDR3 is TGTGCCAGTAGTATCAAGAGCGGGGGGGCGGGAGAGACCCAGTACTTC. Its protein is CASSIKSGGAGETQYF.

The gene calls are TRBV4-2 and TRBJ2-3; weak D call: TRBD1 (5 bases). The CDR3 covers 17 residues. Between the trimmed V and J ends, which lost 4 bases and 1 base, there was a span of 18 bases. Germline values: CDR1 LGHNA, CDR2 YNFKEQ. CDR3 coding DNA: TGTGCCAGCAGCCCAAAACAGACAGCCCAAGGCACAGATACGCAGTATTTT. Its protein is CASSPKQTAQGTDTQYF.

V gene TRBV5-4 combines with J gene TRBJ1-2; a possible D gene is TRBD1 (6 bases). Trimming took 0 bases from V and 2 from J, leaving 14 bases between them. In germline, CDR1 is SGHNT, CDR2 YYREEE (reference sequence). CDR3 length: 16 residues. The CDR3 bases are TGTGCCAGCAGCTTGGGAAGTCAGGGGTCGAACTATGGCTACACCTTC. This gives the protein CASSLGSQGSNYGYTF.

The chain is built from TRBV10-1 and TRBJ2-1; the match to TRBD2 covers 14 bases. Germline CDR1 is WNHNN and CDR2 is SYGVQD (reference sequence). V was pared by 2 bases and J by 3 bases, with 3 bases of the junction left unmatched. There are 17 residues in the CDR3. CDR3 sequence: CASSETGTSGGYNEQFF. The CDR3 DNA follows: TGCGCCAGCAGTGAGACAGGGACTAGCGGGGGCTACAATGAGCAGTTCTTC.

This chain links TRBV18 with TRBJ1-2, with a tentative D call TRBD1 (6 bases). The V end lost 3 bases, the J end lost 4 bases, and 15 bases lay between the germline ends. This CDR3 comprises 15 residues. Germline V lookup: CDR1 KGHSH, CDR2 LQKENI. This CDR3 reads CASSPSVGRGYGYTF. The CDR3 DNA sequence: TGTGCCAGCTCACCTTCGGTCGGCAGGGGCTATGGCTACACCTTC.

V gene TRBV9 combines with J gene TRBJ2-3, with TRBD2 identical over 8 bases. Germline lookup yields CDR1 SGDLS and CDR2 YYNGEE. This CDR3 is 14 amino acids long. V lost 6 bases and J lost 6; bases outside the gene matches: 9. DNA of the CDR3: TGTGCCAGCAATAGCGGGAATTGGGCGGATACGCAGTATTTT. Translation gives CASNSGNWADTQYF.

This rearrangement joins TRBV9 to TRBJ1-1, with D perhaps TRBD1 (5 bases). The CDR3 consists of 14 residues. Germline CDR1 SGDLS, CDR2 YYNGEE. V lost 2 bases and J lost 1, with 9 bases in between. The CDR3 loop is CASSVREGNTEAFF. CDR3 sequence (DNA): TGTGCCAGCAGCGTCAGGGAGGGGAACACTGAAGCTTTCTTT.

The J gene is TRBJ1-5, the V gene TRBV30; D is undetermined. Germline V gene sequence: CDR1 GTSNPN, CDR2 SVGIG (reference sequence). This CDR3 contains 13 residues. V lost 1 base and J 4 bases, leaving 8 bases between the germline ends. The CDR3 region is CAWSAQINQPQHF. Here the CDR3 DNA reads TGTGCCTGGAGTGCCCAGATAAATCAGCCCCAGCATTTT.

The rearrangement uses TRBV4-1 and TRBJ2-3; 7 bases are a match to TRBD2. This CDR3 is 16 amino acids long. Trimming at V came to 0 bases and at J to 4 bases, leaving 7 bases not matched to a gene. CDR1 is MGHRA, CDR2 YSYEKL, per germline. This CDR3 is CASSQDLAGVPDTQYF. The CDR3 DNA sequence: TGCGCCAGCAGCCAAGATTTGGCGGGAGTACCAGATACGCAGTATTTT.

This sequence joins TRBV28 and TRBJ2-5; 7 positions agree with TRBD1. The germline V gene has CDR1 MDHEN and CDR2 SYDVKM. Trimming at V came to 6 bases and at J to 0 bases, leaving 10 bases not matched to a gene. CDR3 size: 16 residues. The CDR3 here is CASSPTGASYQETQYF. The CDR3 coding sequence is TGTGCCAGCAGCCCAACAGGGGCGTCGTACCAAGAGACCCAGTACTTC.

The gene calls are TRBV19 and TRBJ2-7, with D hard to call. The germline gives CDR1 LNHDA, CDR2 SQIVND (reference sequence). The V and J ends lost 3 bases and 3 bases respectively, with 3 bases between them. The CDR3 contains 11 residues. The CDR3 reads CASSIGYEQYF. CDR3 coding DNA: TGTGCCAGTAGTATCGGCTACGAGCAGTACTTC.

This chain joins TRBV2 and TRBJ1-5; maybe TRBD1 (5 bases). This CDR3 has 15 residues. V was trimmed by 4 bases and J by 5 bases, leaving 15 bases between them. Germline CDR1 SNHLY, CDR2 FYNNEI. This chain's CDR3 is CASSVGGVRDQPQHF. The DNA for the CDR3 is TGTGCCAGCAGTGTTGGAGGGGTGAGGGATCAGCCCCAGCATTTT.

The chain carries TRBV27 and TRBJ1-1; a possible D gene is TRBD1 (6 bases). The ends were cut back, 7 bases at V and 7 bases at J, with 13 bases in the middle. The CDR3 length is 12 residues. In germline, CDR1 is MNHEY, CDR2 SMNVEV (reference sequence). The CDR3 sequence: CASKTYRDEAFF. The CDR3 DNA is TGTGCCAGCAAAACTTACAGGGATGAAGCTTTCTTT.

This rearrangement joins TRBV10-3 to TRBJ2-5; TRBD2 agrees at 7 bases. CDR1 and CDR2 (germline): ENHRY, SYGVKD. V lost 6 bases to trimming and J lost 5 bases; unmatched junction nucleotides: 3. The CDR3 length is 12 residues. The CDR3 bases are TGTGCCATCAGCCCGCGGGGGGAGACCCAGTACTTC. This gives the protein CAISPRGETQYF.

The gene calls are TRBV6-4 and TRBJ1-1; 10 bases agree with TRBD1. CDR3 size: 18 residues. V lost 6 bases to trimming and J lost 5 bases; unmatched junction nucleotides: 18. From germline, CDR1 is MRHNA and CDR2 SNTAGT. The CDR3 loop reads CASRKTPGTGAPGTEAFF. For the CDR3, the DNA is TGTGCCAGCAGGAAAACCCCCGGGACAGGGGCCCCGGGGACTGAAGCTTTCTTT.

This chain links TRBV11-2 with TRBJ1-1, with D maybe TRBD1 (5 bases). The CDR3 length is 13 residues. The germline CDR1 and CDR2 sequences are SGHAT and FQNNGV. With 0 bases removed from V and 8 bases from J, the gap between germline ends came to 10 bases. In DNA, the CDR3 is TGTGCCAGCAGCTTAGATAGGAGGGGAGAAGCTTTCTTT. As protein: CASSLDRRGEAFF.

This chain connects TRBV19 to TRBJ1-1; the match to TRBD1 covers 12 bases. Trimming at V came to 3 bases and at J to 5 bases, leaving 13 bases not matched to a gene. The length of the CDR3 is 18 residues. The germline V gene encodes CDR1 LNHDA and CDR2 SQIVND (reference sequence). CDR3 bases: TGTGCCAGTAGTATGTACGCCGGGACAGGGGGCGCCGGAACTGAAGCTTTCTTT. Translated: CASSMYAGTGGAGTEAFF.

The chain uses TRBV5-8 and TRBJ2-1, with 8 nucleotides matching TRBD2. Germline CDR1 reads SGHTS; CDR2 reads YDEGEE. V gave up 2 bases and J gave up 10 bases; unmatched junction bases: 5. The CDR3 runs 13 residues. CDR3 coding DNA: TGTGCCAGCAGCTTACGGGGGGGAAGGGAGCAGTTCTTC. Its protein is CASSLRGGREQFF.

This clone was seen only once. CDR3 in amino acids: CASSLTGQVFGELFF. The CDR3 DNA reads as TGTGCCAGCAGCTTGACTGGACAGGTCTTCGGGGAGCTGTTTTTT. The chain carries TRBV5-5 and TRBJ2-2, with 7 nucleotides matching TRBD1. The V segment lost 1 base and the J segment 7 bases; nucleotides outside the gene matches: 7. The germline gives CDR1 SGHKS, CDR2 YYEKEE (reference sequence). The CDR3 contains 15 residues. Full variable domain (remainder filled in from reference TRBV5-5 and TRBJ2-2): DAGVTQSPTHLIKTRGQQVTLRCSPISGHKSVSWYQQVLGQGPQFIFQYYEKEERGRGNFPDRFSARQFPNYSSELNVNALLLGDSALYLCASSLTGQVFGELFFGEGSRLTVL.

The genes are TRBV25-1 and TRBJ2-1, with D possibly being TRBD2 (6 bases). V was trimmed by 2 bases and J by 6 bases, leaving 14 bases between them. The germline V gene encodes CDR1 MGHDK and CDR2 SYGVNS. The CDR3 length is 15 residues. CDR3 nucleotide sequence: TGTGCCAGCAGTGAAACTAGCTATTGGGTCAATGAGCAGTTCTTC. This encodes CASSETSYWVNEQFF.

This clone occurred once. The chain carries TRBV30 and TRBJ1-2, with 10 bases fitting TRBD1. V shed 1 base, J shed 6 bases, and the junction held 5 bases outside the gene matches. The CDR3 spans 14 residues. CDR1 is GTSNPN and CDR2 is SVGIG in the germline V gene (reference sequence). The CDR3: CAWSAGTGANGYTF. The CDR3 nucleotides are TGTGCCTGGAGTGCGGGGACAGGGGCGAATGGCTACACCTTC.

The chain joins TRBV25-1 to TRBJ1-6, with D possibly TRBD1 on 5 matching bases. The germline CDR1 and CDR2 sequences are MGHDK and SYGVNS. Trimming shortened V by 1 base and J by 11 bases, and 6 bases separated the two germline ends. The CDR3 totals 12 residues. The CDR3 nucleotides are TGTGCCAGCAGTGAATGGGGGGCACCCCTCCACTTT. It translates to CASSEWGAPLHF.